Shown below are 3 T cell receptor beta chains from a single sample sequenced in a study of cytomegalovirus exposure and HLA in healthy donors (dated by TCRdb to the late 2010s). The protocol used for the library was the immunoSEQ multiplex PCR assay. For the multiplex PCR, a mixture combining 60 forward primers for TCR Vbeta segments and 13 reverse primers for TCR Jbeta segments was used. TCRdb took this table from immuneACCESS and kept in-frame rearrangements with V and J called. Such tables lack part of the clones; where checked against another copy, unresolved V genes explain under half of the gap, and the rest is unexplained. The sample yields around 130,000 clones; roughly 77% were counted once. The biggest ten clones account for more than 1.5% of the sample. Sequenced sample: PBMCs. These receptor sequences come from a middle-aged man in good health and CMV-seronegative.

This chain uses TRBV5-5 with TRBJ2-2, with 8 bases matching TRBD2. The CDR3 length is 14 residues. J gave up 8 bases and V 2 bases, and 5 bases lay outside the gene matches. CDR1 and CDR2 (germline): SGHKS, YYEKEE (reference sequence). The chain's CDR3 is CASSLSGRAGELFF. The CDR3 DNA sequence: TGTGCCAGCAGCTTAAGCGGGAGAGCTGGGGAGCTGTTTTTT. Supplemented by reference TRBV5-5 and TRBJ2-2, the full variable domain reads DAGVTQSPTHLIKTRGQQVTLRCSPISGHKSVSWYQQVLGQGPQFIFQYYEKEERGRGNFPDRFSARQFPNYSSELNVNALLLGDSALYLCASSLSGRAGELFFGEGSRLTVL.

The V call is TRBV13, the J call TRBJ1-6; 10 nucleotides match TRBD1. V gave up 5 bases and J gave up 9 bases; unmatched junction bases: 10. The CDR3 totals 16 residues. Germline CDR1 reads PRHDT; CDR2 reads FYEKMQ (reference sequence). CDR3 amino acids: CASSPSRDRGSSPLHF. The CDR3 nucleotides are TGTGCCAGCAGCCCTAGCCGGGACAGGGGTAGTTCACCCCTCCACTTT.

V usage is TRBV5-5 and J usage is TRBJ2-5, with TRBD2 matching over 8 bases. V lost 0 bases to trimming and J lost 5 bases; unmatched junction nucleotides: 3. CDR3 length: 14 amino acids. Germline CDR1 and CDR2: SGHKS and YYEKEE (reference sequence). CDR3 bases: TGTGCCAGCAGCTTGGGGGGCGGGAGGGAGACCCAGTACTTC. Translation gives CASSLGGGRETQYF.